Each of the 2 T cell receptor beta chains below was sequenced from the same sample in a study of cytomegalovirus exposure and HLA in healthy donors. Use of 60 Vbeta and 13 Jbeta primers characterized the PCR. Profiling relied on immunoSEQ multiplex PCR, and the TCRdb table lists in-frame clones only, not all of them. The sample has 150,000 or so clones; roughly 85% are singletons. Material for sequencing was PBMCs. These receptors originate from a woman between 18 and 29 years old in good health and CMV-seronegative.

V and J are TRBV29-1 and TRBJ2-5; the match to TRBD1 covers 9 bases. Germline loops: CDR1 SQVTM, CDR2 ANQGSEA. This CDR3 region has 14 residues. J gave up 4 bases and V 0 bases, and 3 bases lay outside the gene matches. The CDR3 DNA reads as TGCAGCGTTGAAGATCAGACAGGGGGAGAGACCCAGTACTTC. It yields the protein CSVEDQTGGETQYF.

The V call is TRBV28, the J call TRBJ1-5; 8 positions match TRBD1. The J segment lost 4 bases and the V segment lost 2 bases, leaving 4 bases of the junction unmatched. Germline V gene data show CDR1 as MDHEN and CDR2 as SYDVKM. The CDR3 extends over 15 amino acids. The CDR3 DNA reads TGTGCCAGCAGTTTAACCGGACAGGGTAATCAGCCCCAGCATTTT. Translation: CASSLTGQGNQPQHF.